The source of this T cell receptor beta chain is a study of early T cells in non-severe SARS-CoV-2 infection (dated by TCRdb to the early 2020s). A note on the overall study: Because TCR sequencing was done on bulk RNA from unsorted whole blood, the alpha and beta chains could not be paired.

Here is what the overall study found, with its caveats: Matching against VDJdb was skewed toward anti-spike CD8 responses, likely underestimated virus-specific expansions, and missed private and CD4 specificities.

This was a case-control study nested in a cohort of healthcare workers in London, UK, who had nasopharyngeal swab PCR tests and blood samples taken every week. Healthcare workers were enrolled in the week of the UK lockdown, from 23 to 31 March 2020, and were followed every week for up to roughly 15 weeks. Inclusive of the bounding cysteine and phenylalanine, the CDR3 is 15 residues long. CDR3 DNA is the only sequence kept; it has 45 bases, read in frame from the first base. Trimming accounts for 7 bases at V and 4 bases at J, while the number of junction bases matched to no gene is 8. CDR1 and CDR2 (MDHEN, SYDVKM) derive from the germline V gene. With regard to this clonotype: What antigen it recognizes has not been identified. No qualities accompany the bases; no much larger clone lies one base away.

Library prep was done by 5' RACE. Instrument on record: NextSeq 500. The TCR library protocol attached unique molecular identifiers to individual cDNA molecules to correct for sequencing error and PCR bias. Sequencing covered both TCR alpha and beta chains, and within each sample the abundances of alpha and beta sequences were tightly co-correlated. Per the original workflow: Decombinator V4 was used to annotate TCR sequences for V gene, J gene and CDR3. Expanded TCRs were defined as changing significantly between any two time points under a Poisson model with p below 0.0001. TCR abundances were normalised to the total number of TCRs sequenced per sample and expressed as counts per million. TRAV1-2 paired with TRAJ12, TRAJ20 or TRAJ33 defined MAIT TCRs, while TRAV10 paired with TRAJ18 defined iNKT TCRs. VDJdb, accessed on 1 November 2021, was searched for TCRs annotated for CMV, EBV and SARS-CoV-2, and TCRs annotated for more than one antigen were excluded. TCRdb itself trimmed the public reads at Q25 with fastp, ran MiXCR and retained productive beta chains. One record per CDR3 amino acid sequence lists the most common genes and DNA. These V and J calls rely on TCRdb rather than the paper's analysis. This sample comprises some 81,000 distinct CDR3 sequences, approximately 9.1% of them detected only once. The ten largest clonotypes hold about 5.3% of the sample.

The origin of this receptor is an adult who was a healthcare worker with PCR-confirmed SARS-CoV-2 infection or an uninfected control (not recorded which). This chain joins TRBV28 to TRBJ2-5, with 11 bases aligning to TRBD1. Sequenced input: whole blood. CDR3 region: CASTSPGQGGETQYF. The DNA sequence is as follows: TGTGCCAGCACATCTCCGGGACAGGGGGGAGAGACCCAGTACTTC.